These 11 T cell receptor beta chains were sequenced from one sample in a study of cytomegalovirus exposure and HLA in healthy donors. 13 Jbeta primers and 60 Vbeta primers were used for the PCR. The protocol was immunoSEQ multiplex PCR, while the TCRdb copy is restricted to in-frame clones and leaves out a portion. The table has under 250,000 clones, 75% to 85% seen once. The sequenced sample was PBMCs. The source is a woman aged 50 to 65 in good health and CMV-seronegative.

Written as DNA, the CDR3 is TGTGCCAGTAGAGTCACAGGGGGAAACACTGAAGCTTTCTTT. Amino acid sequence: CASRVTGGNTEAFF. V is TRBV19 and J is TRBJ1-1; 8 bases line up with TRBD1. CDR1 is LNHDA, CDR2 SQIVND, per germline (reference sequence). J gave up 2 bases and V 6 bases, and 5 bases lay outside the gene matches. The CDR3 is 14 amino acids.

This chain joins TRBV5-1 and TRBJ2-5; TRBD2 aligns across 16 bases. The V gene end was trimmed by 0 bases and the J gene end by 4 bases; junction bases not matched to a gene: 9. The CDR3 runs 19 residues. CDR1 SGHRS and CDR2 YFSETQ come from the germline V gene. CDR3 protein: CASSLVPGLAGGRGETQYF. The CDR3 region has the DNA TGCGCCAGCAGCTTGGTTCCGGGACTAGCGGGAGGGCGGGGAGAGACCCAGTACTTC.

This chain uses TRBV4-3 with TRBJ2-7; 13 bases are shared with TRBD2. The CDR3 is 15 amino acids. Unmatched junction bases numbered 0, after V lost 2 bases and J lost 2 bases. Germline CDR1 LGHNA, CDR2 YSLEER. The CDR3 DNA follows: TGCGCCAGCAGCCAAACTAGCGGGGGGGCCTACGAGCAGTACTTC. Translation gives CASSQTSGGAYEQYF.

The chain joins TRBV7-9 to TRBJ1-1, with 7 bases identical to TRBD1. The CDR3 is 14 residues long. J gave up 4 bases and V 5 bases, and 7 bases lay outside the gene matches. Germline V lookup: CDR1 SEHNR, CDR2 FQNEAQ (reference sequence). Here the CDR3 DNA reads TGTGCCAGCAGCCAAGACAGGGCGAGCACTGAAGCTTTCTTT. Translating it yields CASSQDRASTEAFF.

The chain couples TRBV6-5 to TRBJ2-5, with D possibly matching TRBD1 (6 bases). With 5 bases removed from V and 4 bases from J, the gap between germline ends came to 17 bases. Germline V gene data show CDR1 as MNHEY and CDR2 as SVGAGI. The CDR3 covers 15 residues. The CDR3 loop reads CASSVDQGSPETQYF. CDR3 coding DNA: TGTGCCAGCAGTGTAGACCAGGGGTCCCCAGAGACCCAGTACTTC.

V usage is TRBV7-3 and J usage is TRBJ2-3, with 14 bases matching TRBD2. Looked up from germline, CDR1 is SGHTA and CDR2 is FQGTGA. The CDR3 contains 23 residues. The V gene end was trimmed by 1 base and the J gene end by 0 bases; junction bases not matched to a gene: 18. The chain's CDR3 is CASSLRGDIGLAGGTGSTDTQYF. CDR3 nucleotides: TGTGCCAGCAGCTTAAGAGGGGATATAGGACTAGCGGGAGGTACGGGAAGCACAGATACGCAGTATTTT.

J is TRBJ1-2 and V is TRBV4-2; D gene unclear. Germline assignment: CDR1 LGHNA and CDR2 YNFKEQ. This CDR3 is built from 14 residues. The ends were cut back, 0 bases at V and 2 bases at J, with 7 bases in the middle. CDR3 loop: CASSQDQVNYGYTF. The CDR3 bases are TGTGCCAGCAGCCAAGATCAGGTCAACTATGGCTACACCTTC.

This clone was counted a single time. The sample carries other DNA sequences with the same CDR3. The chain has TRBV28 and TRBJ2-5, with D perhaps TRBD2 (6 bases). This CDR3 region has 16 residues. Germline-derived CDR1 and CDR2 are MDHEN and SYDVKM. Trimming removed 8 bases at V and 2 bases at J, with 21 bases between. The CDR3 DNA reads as TGTGCCAGCGCCTTCTCTCCCCGGGGGACGCAAGAGACCCAGTACTTC. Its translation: CASAFSPRGTQETQYF.

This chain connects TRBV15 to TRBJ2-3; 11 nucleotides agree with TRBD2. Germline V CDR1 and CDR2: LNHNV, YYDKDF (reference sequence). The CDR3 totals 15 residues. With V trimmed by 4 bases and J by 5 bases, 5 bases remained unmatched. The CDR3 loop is CATSKLAGVRDTQYF. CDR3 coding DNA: TGTGCCACCAGCAAACTAGCGGGAGTTCGAGATACGCAGTATTTT.

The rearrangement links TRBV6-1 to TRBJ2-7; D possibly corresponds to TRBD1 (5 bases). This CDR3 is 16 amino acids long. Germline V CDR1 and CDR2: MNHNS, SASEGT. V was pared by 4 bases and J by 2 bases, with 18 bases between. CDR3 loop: CASSAFFGQGAYEQYF. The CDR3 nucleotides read TGTGCCAGCAGTGCCTTTTTTGGGCAGGGCGCCTACGAGCAGTACTTC.

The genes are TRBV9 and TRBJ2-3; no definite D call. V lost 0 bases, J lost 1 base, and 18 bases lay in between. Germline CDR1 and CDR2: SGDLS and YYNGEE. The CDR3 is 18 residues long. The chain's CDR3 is CASSVEEPLVAGTDTQYF. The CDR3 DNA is TGTGCCAGCAGCGTAGAAGAACCGCTTGTGGCGGGCACAGATACGCAGTATTTT. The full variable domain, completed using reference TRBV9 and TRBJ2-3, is DSGVTQTPKHLITATGQRVTLRCSPRSGDLSVYWYQQSLDQGLQFLIQYYNGEERAKGNILERFSAQQFPDLHSELNLSSLELGDSALYFCASSVEEPLVAGTDTQYFGPGTRLTVL.